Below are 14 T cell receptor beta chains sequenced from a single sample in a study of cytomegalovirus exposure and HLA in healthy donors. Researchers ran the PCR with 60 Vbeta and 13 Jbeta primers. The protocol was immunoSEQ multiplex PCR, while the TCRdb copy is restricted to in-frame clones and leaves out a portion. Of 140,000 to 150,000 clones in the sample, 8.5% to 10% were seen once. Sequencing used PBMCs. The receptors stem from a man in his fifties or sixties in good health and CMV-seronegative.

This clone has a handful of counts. CDR3 DNA sequence: TGTGCCAGCAGTTACGGCGGGGGAAGCACTGAAGCTTTCTTT. It encodes CASSYGGGSTEAFF. The V gene is TRBV6-6, the J gene TRBJ1-1; possible D gene TRBD1, 5 bases. In germline, CDR1 is MNHNY, CDR2 SVGAGI (reference sequence). The V end lost 2 bases, the J end lost 4 bases, and 11 bases lay between the germline ends. The CDR3 spans 14 residues.

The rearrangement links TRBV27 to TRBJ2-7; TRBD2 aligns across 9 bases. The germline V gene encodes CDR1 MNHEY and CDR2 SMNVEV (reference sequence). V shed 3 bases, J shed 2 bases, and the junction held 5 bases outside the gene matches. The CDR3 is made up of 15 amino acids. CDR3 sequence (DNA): TGTGCCAGCAGTTTTTTCGCGGGAGGGCCCTACGAGCAGTACTTC. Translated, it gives CASSFFAGGPYEQYF.

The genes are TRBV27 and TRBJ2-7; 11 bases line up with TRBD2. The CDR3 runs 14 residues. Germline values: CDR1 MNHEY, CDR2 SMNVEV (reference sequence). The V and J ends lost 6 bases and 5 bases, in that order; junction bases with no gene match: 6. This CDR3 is CASRIAGGSDEQYF. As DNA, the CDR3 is TGTGCCAGCAGAATAGCGGGAGGGAGCGACGAGCAGTACTTC.

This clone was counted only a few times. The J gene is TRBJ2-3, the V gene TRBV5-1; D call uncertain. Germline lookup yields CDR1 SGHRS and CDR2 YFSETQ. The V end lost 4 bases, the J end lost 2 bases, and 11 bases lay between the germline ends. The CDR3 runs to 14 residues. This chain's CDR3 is CASSVILPTDTQYF. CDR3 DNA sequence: TGCGCCAGCAGCGTAATCCTACCCACAGATACGCAGTATTTT.

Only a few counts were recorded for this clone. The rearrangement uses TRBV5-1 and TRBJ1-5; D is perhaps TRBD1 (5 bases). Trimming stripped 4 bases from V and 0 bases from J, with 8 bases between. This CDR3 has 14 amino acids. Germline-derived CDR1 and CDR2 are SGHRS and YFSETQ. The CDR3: CASSPDSSNQPQHF. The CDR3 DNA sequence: TGCGCCAGCAGCCCCGACAGTAGCAATCAGCCCCAGCATTTT. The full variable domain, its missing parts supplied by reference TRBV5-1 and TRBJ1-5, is KAGVTQTPRYLIKTRGQQVTLSCSPISGHRSVSWYQQTPGQGLQFLFEYFSETQRNKGNFPGRFSGRQFSNSRSEMNVSTLELGDSALYLCASSPDSSNQPQHFGDGTRLSIL.

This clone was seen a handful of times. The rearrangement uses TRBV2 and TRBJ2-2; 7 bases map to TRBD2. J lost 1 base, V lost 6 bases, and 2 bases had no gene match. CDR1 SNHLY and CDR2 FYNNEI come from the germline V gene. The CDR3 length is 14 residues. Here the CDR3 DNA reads TGTGCCAGCAGCCGGGAGGTGAACACCGGGGAGCTGTTTTTT. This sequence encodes CASSREVNTGELFF.

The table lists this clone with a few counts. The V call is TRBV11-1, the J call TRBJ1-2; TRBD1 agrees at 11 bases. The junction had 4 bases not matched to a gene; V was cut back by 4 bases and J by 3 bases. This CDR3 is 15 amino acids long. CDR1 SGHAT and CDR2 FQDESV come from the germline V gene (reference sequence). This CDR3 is CASSSRTGGDYGYTF. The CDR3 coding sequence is TGTGCCAGCAGCTCGCGGACAGGGGGCGACTATGGCTACACCTTC.

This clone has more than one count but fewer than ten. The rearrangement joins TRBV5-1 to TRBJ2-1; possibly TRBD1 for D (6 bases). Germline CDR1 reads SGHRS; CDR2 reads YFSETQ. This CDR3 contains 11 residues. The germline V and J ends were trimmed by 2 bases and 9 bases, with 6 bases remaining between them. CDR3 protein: CASSFRGEQFF. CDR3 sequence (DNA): TGCGCCAGCAGCTTCAGGGGTGAGCAGTTCTTC.

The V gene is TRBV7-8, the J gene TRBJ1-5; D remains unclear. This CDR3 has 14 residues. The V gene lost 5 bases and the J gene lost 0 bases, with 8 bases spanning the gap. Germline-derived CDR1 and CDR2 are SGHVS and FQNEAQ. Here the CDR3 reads CASSVQASNQPQHF. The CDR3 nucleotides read TGTGCCAGCAGCGTTCAGGCTAGCAATCAGCCCCAGCATTTT.

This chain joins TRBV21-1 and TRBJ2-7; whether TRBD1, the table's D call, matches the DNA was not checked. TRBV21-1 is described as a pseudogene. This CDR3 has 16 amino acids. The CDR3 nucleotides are TGTGCCAGCAGCAAAGTCGGACAGGAGGACGGAGACGAGCAGTACTTC. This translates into CASSKVGQEDGDEQYF.

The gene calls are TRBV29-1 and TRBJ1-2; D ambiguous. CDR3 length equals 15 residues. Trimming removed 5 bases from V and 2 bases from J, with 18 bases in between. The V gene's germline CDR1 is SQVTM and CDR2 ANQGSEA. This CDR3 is CSVQGLKEVNYGYTF. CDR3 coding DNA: TGCAGCGTTCAAGGGCTAAAGGAGGTAAACTATGGCTACACCTTC.

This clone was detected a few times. The CDR3 DNA reads as TGTGCCACTCCCGAGCGGGATGAGCAGTTCTTC. It is translated as CATPERDEQFF. The chain links TRBV28 to TRBJ2-1, with D possibly TRBD2 on 6 matching bases. The germline V gene encodes CDR1 MDHEN and CDR2 SYDVKM. The CDR3 spans 11 residues. V lost 10 bases, J lost 8 bases, and 12 bases lay in between.

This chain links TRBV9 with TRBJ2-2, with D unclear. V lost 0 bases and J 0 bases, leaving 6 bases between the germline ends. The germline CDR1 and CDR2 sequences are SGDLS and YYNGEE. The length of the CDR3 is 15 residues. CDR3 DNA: TGTGCCAGCAGCGTAGTAGGAGCGAACACCGGGGAGCTGTTTTTT. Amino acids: CASSVVGANTGELFF.

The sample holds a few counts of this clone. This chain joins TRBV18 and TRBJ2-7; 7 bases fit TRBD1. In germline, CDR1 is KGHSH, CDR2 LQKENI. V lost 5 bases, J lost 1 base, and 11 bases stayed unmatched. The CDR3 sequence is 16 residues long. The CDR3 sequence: CASSALQGPGSYEQYF. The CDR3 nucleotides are TGTGCCAGCTCAGCTTTACAGGGGCCGGGGTCCTACGAGCAGTACTTC.